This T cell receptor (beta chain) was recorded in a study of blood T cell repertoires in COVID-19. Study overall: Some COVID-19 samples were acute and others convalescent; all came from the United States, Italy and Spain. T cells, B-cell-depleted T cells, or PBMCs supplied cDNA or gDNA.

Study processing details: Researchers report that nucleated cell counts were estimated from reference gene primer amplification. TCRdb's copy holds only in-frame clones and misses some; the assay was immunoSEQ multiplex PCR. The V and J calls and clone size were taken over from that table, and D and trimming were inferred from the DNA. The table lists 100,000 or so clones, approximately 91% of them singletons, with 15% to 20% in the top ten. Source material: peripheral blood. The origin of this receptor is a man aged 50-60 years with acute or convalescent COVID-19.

Written as DNA, the CDR3 is TGTGCCAGCGGCTACAGGGGGCGAGCAGATACGCAGTATTTT. Protein product: CASGYRGRADTQYF. The chain carries TRBV3-1 (or the pseudogene TRBV3-2) and TRBJ2-3, with 9 bases lining up with TRBD1. The germline V gene has CDR1 LGHDT and CDR2 YNNKEL (reference sequence). The V and J ends lost 8 bases and 4 bases, in that order; junction bases with no gene match: 7. The CDR3 spans 14 residues.